Included here is one TCR beta chain sequence, with context. Trimming cost V 5 bases and J 6 bases; bases outside gene matches: 11. Germline V CDR1 and CDR2: SGHRS, YFSETQ. This CDR3 is 16 amino acids long. These data originate in a study of blood T cell repertoires in COVID-19. Libraries were prepared by immunoSEQ multiplex PCR; TCRdb keeps only in-frame clonotypes and omits some of them. The sample has 200,000 or so clones, about 80% seen once. This TCR derives from a woman in her fifties or sixties who had been exposed to COVID-19. Sample: PBMCs or T cells enriched from blood (not recorded which). V is TRBV5-1 and J is TRBJ1-6; 7 nucleotides match TRBD1. The CDR3 DNA reads TGCGCCAGCAGGCCCCAGGGGGGCCAGATTAATTCACCCCTCCACTTT. Translating it yields CASRPQGGQINSPLHF.